The sequence of this T cell receptor beta chain was determined in a study of blood T cell repertoires in COVID-19. Across the whole study: From T cells, B-cell-depleted T cells, or PBMCs came the material, which was cDNA or gDNA.

The CDR3 is 13 amino acids. The V end lost 9 bases, the J end lost 7 bases, and 16 bases lay between the germline ends. The germline V gene encodes CDR1 LNHDA and CDR2 SQIVND (reference sequence). Enrolled during active infection, Seattle patients were then followed longitudinally. The table came from immunoSEQ multiplex PCR; TCRdb's copy has only in-frame clones and leaves some out. This repertoire shows fewer than 350,000 clones, more than 70% found once; its top ten account for 1.5% to 2%. The TCR originated in a woman aged 25-40 years with COVID-19, enrolled during active disease. The chain is built from TRBV19 and TRBJ2-4; possibly TRBD2 for D (6 bases). Sequenced: peripheral blood. In DNA form, the CDR3 reads TGTGCCAGCAGTGCCGGGAGCTCGAACATTCAGTACTTC. It translates to CASSAGSSNIQYF.